A selection of T cell receptor beta chains follows, all from one sample in a study of cytomegalovirus exposure and HLA in healthy donors. Repertoires were generated with immunoSEQ multiplex PCR, while TCRdb's copy carries only in-frame clones and drops some. The table lists 120,000 or so clones, approximately 82% of them singletons. Specimen: PBMCs. The source of these receptors is a man younger than 40 in good health and CMV-seropositive. Both conserved end residues are part of each CDR3. D genes are given only for firm matches.

>TRBJ1-2|TRBD1|TRBV29-1
CSVEPPGQRAGYTF
>TRBJ2-7|.|TRBV5-1
CASSFGQPYEQYF
>TRBJ1-1|.|TRBV19
CASSRAGLAEAFF
>TRBJ2-7|TRBD1|TRBV5-4
CASSPGTAGNEQYF
>TRBJ2-7|.|TRBV4-1
CASSRHTQYEQYF
>TRBJ1-5|TRBD1|TRBV6-6
CASSPPGGSNQPQHF
>.|TRBD1|TRBV18
CASSQGAGYEQYF
>TRBJ2-3|TRBD2|TRBV9
CASSASLAGATDTQYF
>TRBJ2-7|TRBD2|TRBV6-5
CASSYSGLAVYEQYF
>TRBJ2-7|.|TRBV30
CAWTGPPGVYEQYF
>TRBJ1-1|.|TRBV28
CASRLPPGQRNTEAFF
>TRBJ2-1|TRBD2|TRBV5-4
CASSLVPMRGEGNEQFF
>TRBJ1-1|.|TRBV7-3
CASSQHSGDTEAFF
>TRBJ1-2|.|TRBV27
CASSPIGQTYGYTF
>TRBJ1-2|TRBD1|TRBV6-6
CASSYSGTEAYGYTF
>TRBJ2-1|TRBD1|TRBV19
CASSFKGQGYYNEQFF
>TRBJ1-6|.|TRBV7-2
CASSLFRVYNSPLHF
>TRBJ2-3|.|TRBV10-3
CAISAQATTSTDTQYF
>TRBJ2-7|.|TRBV6-5
CASSYAGEGYEQYF
>TRBJ1-6|TRBD1|TRBV6-5
CASRDDRVYSPLHF
>TRBJ1-4|.|TRBV6-6
CASSPSREKLFF
>TRBJ2-7|.|TRBV9
CASSALRDSAYEQYF
>TRBJ2-7|TRBD1|TRBV5-6
CASSPWDRGGEQYF
>TRBJ2-6|.|TRBV27
CASTPRGPAWGANVLTF
>TRBJ2-1|.|TRBV4-3
CASSQDPRGSYNEQFF
>TRBJ1-6|TRBD1|TRBV4-1
CASSQGGQGAMGPDSPLHF
>TRBJ1-1|TRBD1|TRBV13
CASSQARTGNTEAFF
>TRBJ2-1|TRBD2|TRBV11-2
CASSFERGPYNEQFF
>.|TRBD1|TRBV5-6
CASSTGTGAYEQYF
>TRBJ1-2|.|TRBV11-2
CASSPDSSYGYTF
>TRBJ2-7|TRBD1|TRBV4-2
CASSQVQIGQGIYEQYF
>TRBJ2-7|.|TRBV11-2
CASSSRQETYEQYF
>TRBJ2-7|.|TRBV11-2
CASSLRVASYEQYF
>TRBJ1-6|.|TRBV7-2
CASSATTGTDNSPLHF
>.|TRBD1|TRBV28
CASSLDRGSYEQYF
>TRBJ2-7|TRBD1|TRBV7-6
CASSPRTGSNEQYF
>TRBJ1-2|TRBD1|TRBV10-3
CAISDQGTGNYGYTF
>TRBJ1-1|.|TRBV4-3
CASRKVEEATEAFF
>TRBJ1-2|.|TRBV5-1
CASSRAAASNYGYTF
>TRBJ1-5|TRBD1|TRBV7-2
CASSRTGGLPQPQHF
>TRBJ2-3|.|TRBV30
CAWRGLITDTQYF
>TRBJ2-2|.|TRBV9
CASSVLGGTNTGELFF